The clone carrying this T cell receptor (beta chain) has only a few counts. What it recognizes is unknown. MiXCR, run by TCRdb on the 5' RACE reads, gives a single entry per CDR3 protein. There are about 200,000 distinct CDR3 sequences in the sample; over 5.5% occur only once, and about 14% lies in the top ten. The entry originates in a study of identical twins. Overall study results and limits: The study found that models underestimated out-of-frame TCR alpha sharing in monozygotic twins.

Trimming took off 1 base at V and 2 bases at J, with 10 bases between the two ends. Germline V lookup: CDR1 SQVTM, CDR2 ANQGSEA. This CDR3 contains 14 residues. The same data also went into a second study, on T cells expressing NK-cell markers.

The chain uses TRBV29-1 and TRBJ2-3, with D maybe TRBD2 (6 bases). The clonotype comes from a woman aged 18 to 35 in good health. The source material was CD8+ T cells sorted from blood. The CDR3 loop reads CSVEGGLITDTQYF. For the CDR3, the DNA is TGCAGCGTTGAAGGGGGACTTATCACAGATACGCAGTATTTT.